These 27 T cell receptor beta chains were sequenced from one sample in a study of T cell repertoires in cytomegalovirus infection. TCRdb processed the reads anew with MiXCR; each CDR3 protein has one entry. The sample lists under 600,000 distinct CDR3 sequences, approximately 15% seen once, with about 24% in the top ten. Sequenced: CD8+ T cells from PBMCs. These TCRs come from a human donor in good health (CMV status not recorded). Some clones in this sample may be carry-over from other donors' samples.

Regarding this clonotype: At one end, the junction sequence differs from germline, possibly due to a read error. The rearrangement uses TRBV9 and TRBJ2-7; D uncertain. This CDR3 spans 14 amino acids. CDR1 is SGDLS, CDR2 YYNGEE, per germline. The CDR3 is CASSLTTSSYEKYF. In DNA form, the CDR3 reads TGTGCCAGCAGCCTTACAACGAGCTCCTACGAGAAGTACTTC.

This clonotype has ten or more counts. The chain couples TRBV12-3 or TRBV12-4 to TRBJ1-5, with D hard to call. The CDR3 has 13 amino acids. V lost 2 bases and J 0 bases, leaving 2 bases between the germline ends. The CDR3 DNA is TGTGCCAGCAGTTTACCTAGCAATCAGCCCCAGCATTTT. It yields the protein CASSLPSNQPQHF.

This clonotype was recorded at least ten times. The V and J genes are TRBV28 and TRBJ1-1, with D unresolved. The CDR3 consists of 15 residues. Germline V gene sequence: CDR1 MDHEN, CDR2 SYDVKM. The V end lost 1 base, the J end lost 2 bases, and 11 bases lay between the germline ends. The CDR3 sequence is CASSLSRETNTEAFF. DNA of the CDR3: TGTGCCAGCAGTTTATCGAGGGAAACTAACACTGAAGCTTTCTTT.

A word on this clonotype: The conserved phenylalanine or tryptophan is not found at the CDR3 terminus, so this likely reflects a read error. It is unclear where the CDR3 begins or ends on the DNA, so no DNA is shown, and the CDR3 is as TCRdb lists it. The gene calls are TRBV7-9 and TRBJ2-3. The CDR3 numbers 10 amino acids, ends counted. Looked up from germline, CDR1 is SEHNR and CDR2 is FQNEAQ (reference sequence). Here the CDR3 reads CASSFDTKYL.

This clonotype was observed at least ten times. V gene TRBV27 combines with J gene TRBJ1-1; 7 positions match TRBD1. The junction had 2 bases not matched to a gene; V was cut back by 0 bases and J by 1 base. Germline CDR1 MNHEY, CDR2 SMNVEV (reference sequence). This CDR3 spans 15 amino acids. The CDR3 nucleotides are TGTGCCAGCAGTTTATCTGGGACAGCGAACACTGAAGCTTTCTTT. Encoded protein: CASSLSGTANTEAFF.

This chain links TRBV27 with TRBJ1-1, with D hard to call. V was trimmed by 7 bases and J by 11 bases, leaving 17 bases between them. The CDR3 is 12 amino acids. Looked up from germline, CDR1 is MNHEY and CDR2 is SMNVEV (reference sequence). The CDR3 DNA follows: TGTGCCAGCACCCCAGGAGGCGTAGGGGCTTTCTTT. This sequence encodes CASTPGGVGAFF.

In this sample, this clonotype turned up many times. The J gene is TRBJ2-1, the V gene TRBV4-2; 14 bases match TRBD2. The trim removed 3 bases at V and 9 bases at J, leaving 19 bases unmatched. This CDR3 spans 20 amino acids. In germline, CDR1 is LGHNA, CDR2 YNFKEQ. The CDR3: CASSQTPGTSGRLSMGEQFF. The CDR3, as DNA: TGTGCCAGCAGCCAGACTCCGGGGACTAGCGGGAGATTAAGCATGGGTGAGCAGTTCTTC.

This clonotype has at least ten counts. The chain carries TRBV2 and TRBJ2-5, with D possibly matching TRBD1 (5 bases). Trimming left V 1 base short and J 0 bases short, with 6 bases between. This CDR3 is built from 14 residues. Germline V gives CDR1 SNHLY, CDR2 FYNNEI. The CDR3 nucleotides read TGTGCCAGCAGTGAAGGACAGTACCAAGAGACCCAGTACTTC. Amino acid sequence: CASSEGQYQETQYF.

The table lists this clonotype with many counts. The CDR3 loop reads CASSPVATLNTEAFF. CDR3 coding DNA: TGTGCCAGCAGCCCAGTTGCTACTCTAAACACTGAAGCTTTCTTT. The rearrangement joins TRBV7-3 to TRBJ1-1; D is ambiguous. V gave up 5 bases and J gave up 2 bases, with 15 bases separating them. Germline assignment: CDR1 SGHTA and CDR2 FQGTGA. CDR3 length: 15 residues.

This clonotype showed up many times. The chain couples TRBV7-9 to TRBJ1-2; 8 bases are a match to TRBD1. The V gene's germline CDR1 is SEHNR and CDR2 FQNEAQ (reference sequence). Trimming took 2 bases from V and 2 from J; bases not matched to a gene: 7. This CDR3 is built from 16 residues. Here the CDR3 DNA reads TGTGCCAGCAGCTTACCACCCGGACAGGGAAACTATGGCTACACCTTC. Encoded protein: CASSLPPGQGNYGYTF.

The table lists this clonotype with many counts. The chain recombines TRBV7-9 with TRBJ2-1, with D perhaps TRBD2 (7 bases). Between the trimmed V and J ends, which lost 0 bases and 9 bases, there was a span of 12 bases. The CDR3 is 14 residues long. From germline, CDR1 is SEHNR and CDR2 FQNEAQ (reference sequence). CDR3 DNA sequence: TGTGCCAGCAGCTTAGCGGGGGGGGCAGGTGAGCAGTTCTTC. This gives the protein CASSLAGGAGEQFF.

The V call is TRBV6-1, the J call TRBJ2-1; D ambiguous. V gave up 5 bases and J gave up 12 bases, with 14 bases separating them. CDR1 and CDR2 (germline): MNHNS, SASEGT. This CDR3 spans 12 amino acids. The CDR3 region is CASSLTDGWQFF. Here the CDR3 DNA reads TGTGCCAGCAGTCTCACAGATGGCTGGCAGTTCTTC.

This clonotype was seen at least ten times. V usage is TRBV6-1 and J usage is TRBJ2-1; 16 bases map to TRBD2. With V trimmed by 0 bases and J by 3 bases, 8 bases remained unmatched. This CDR3 comprises 20 residues. The germline V gene has CDR1 MNHNS and CDR2 SASEGT. CDR3 in amino acids: CASSEAGGLAGGPIYNEQFF. CDR3 coding DNA: TGTGCCAGCAGTGAAGCGGGGGGACTAGCGGGAGGGCCGATCTACAATGAGCAGTTCTTC.

At least ten counts were recorded for this clonotype. This sequence joins TRBV19 and TRBJ1-5; tentative D call: TRBD1 (5 bases). V lost 5 bases and J lost 0, with 14 bases in between. The CDR3 covers 16 residues. Germline V CDR1 and CDR2: LNHDA, SQIVND (reference sequence). CDR3 region: CASSPFGGNSNQPQHF. CDR3 bases: TGTGCCAGTAGTCCCTTCGGGGGGAATAGCAATCAGCCCCAGCATTTT.

This clonotype was seen a handful of times. This chain uses TRBV29-1 with TRBJ1-2; possibly TRBD1 for D (5 bases). Germline V lookup: CDR1 SQVTM, CDR2 ANQGSEA. Trimming removed 5 bases at V and 5 bases at J, with 21 bases between. The CDR3 has 15 amino acids. CDR3 sequence: CSVRHPLQVVYGYTF. DNA of the CDR3: TGCAGCGTTCGACATCCCCTACAGGTGGTTTATGGCTACACCTTC.

The chain employs TRBV15 and TRBJ1-1; D perhaps matches TRBD1 (5 bases). Deletions cut 1 base from V and 4 bases from J, with 10 bases between. There are 14 residues in the CDR3. Germline CDR1 is LNHNV and CDR2 is YYDKDF (reference sequence). CDR3 residues: CATSRAQGSTEAFF. The CDR3 nucleotides are TGTGCCACCAGCAGAGCCCAGGGTAGCACTGAAGCTTTCTTT.

This clonotype was counted at least ten times. The rearrangement links TRBV27 to TRBJ2-5, with a tentative D call TRBD2 (5 bases). The CDR3 spans 15 residues. V was pared by 0 bases and J by 1 base, with 9 bases between. CDR1 is MNHEY, CDR2 SMNVEV, per germline (reference sequence). In DNA, the CDR3 is TGTGCCAGCAGTTTATCTCCTAGCTCCCAAGAGACCCAGTACTTC. The encoded protein is CASSLSPSSQETQYF.

The chain links TRBV4-1 to TRBJ1-1; D unresolved. V lost 0 bases to trimming and J lost 10 bases, with 15 bases between them. The CDR3 is made up of 14 amino acids. Looked up from germline, CDR1 is MGHRA and CDR2 is YSYEKL. CDR3 region: CASSQEGGELGAFF. Written as DNA, the CDR3 is TGCGCCAGCAGCCAAGAGGGAGGCGAGCTGGGAGCTTTCTTT.

This clonotype was observed at least ten times. The chain joins TRBV11-2 to TRBJ1-2; 7 bases line up with TRBD1. The length of the CDR3 is 16 residues. V was clipped by 3 bases and J by 8 bases; unmatched bases: 15. Germline CDR1 is SGHAT and CDR2 is FQNNGV. CDR3 region: CASSFLTGSGFSGYTF. The CDR3 region has the DNA TGTGCCAGCAGCTTTCTGACAGGGAGTGGCTTTAGCGGCTACACCTTC.

In its sample, this clonotype was seen a few times. This rearrangement joins TRBV5-1 to TRBJ2-1, with 9 bases identical to TRBD2. Germline lookup yields CDR1 SGHRS and CDR2 YFSETQ. V gave up 0 bases and J gave up 8 bases; unmatched junction bases: 9. This CDR3 has 16 amino acids. CDR3: CASSLAGGRAFDEQFF. In DNA, the CDR3 is TGCGCCAGCAGCTTGGCTGGCGGGAGGGCCTTCGATGAGCAGTTCTTC.

Many counts were recorded for this clonotype. This sequence joins TRBV27 and TRBJ1-6; TRBD1 might be the D (5 bases). Germline values: CDR1 MNHEY, CDR2 SMNVEV (reference sequence). The CDR3 spans 15 residues. V shed 6 bases and J shed 6 bases, with 15 bases lying between them. Here the CDR3 DNA reads TGTGCCAGCAGGATGGACATTGGCACTAATTCACCCCTCCACTTT. Translation gives CASRMDIGTNSPLHF.

This chain connects TRBV4-1 to TRBJ2-1; D not certain. The CDR3 is 13 residues long. Trimming left V 3 bases short and J 10 bases short, with 13 bases between. Germline V gene lookup returns CDR1 MGHRA and CDR2 YSYEKL. CDR3 protein: CASSQALGWEQFF. CDR3 nucleotides: TGCGCCAGCAGCCAGGCATTAGGGTGGGAGCAGTTCTTC.

The chain carries TRBV5-1 and TRBJ2-1, with 16 bases that match TRBD2. CDR1 is SGHRS, CDR2 YFSETQ, per germline. CDR3 length: 17 amino acids. J gave up 6 bases and V 4 bases, and 7 bases lay outside the gene matches. CDR3 amino acids: CASSRGLAGGLGNEQFF. The CDR3 DNA sequence: TGCGCCAGCAGCCGGGGACTAGCGGGAGGGCTGGGCAATGAGCAGTTCTTC.

This chain connects TRBV9 to TRBJ2-3; no firm D call. The V end was cut by 7 bases, the J end by 0 bases, with 9 bases between. This CDR3 region has 13 residues. Germline V gene lookup returns CDR1 SGDLS and CDR2 YYNGEE. This chain's CDR3 is CASESTSTDTQYF. The CDR3 nucleotides are TGTGCCAGCGAGAGTACTAGCACAGATACGCAGTATTTT.

DNA of the CDR3: TGTGCCAGCAGCCATTATGGGACAGGGCAAACTGAAGCTTTCTTT. It translates to CASSHYGTGQTEAFF. The chain has TRBV9 and TRBJ1-1; 9 bases are a match to TRBD1. Per the germline V gene, CDR1 is SGDLS and CDR2 is YYNGEE. The V gene end was trimmed by 4 bases and the J gene end by 5 bases; junction bases not matched to a gene: 9. The CDR3 consists of 15 residues.

Ten or more counts support this clonotype. The rearrangement uses TRBV28 and TRBJ1-4; D is perhaps TRBD1 (6 bases). CDR1 is MDHEN and CDR2 is SYDVKM in the germline V gene. Trimming shortened V by 2 bases and J by 7 bases, and 20 bases separated the two germline ends. The CDR3 extends over 17 amino acids. CDR3 bases: TGTGCCAGCAGTTTACACAGGGTGGGGGAGCGGAGTGAAAAACTGTTTTTT. Amino acids: CASSLHRVGERSEKLFF.

As for this clonotype: A read error is likely, as this CDR3 ends without the conserved phenylalanine or tryptophan. The chain combines TRBV14 with TRBJ2-1; TRBD1 or TRBD2 may be the D gene (5 bases each). This CDR3 is 14 amino acids long. Trimming stripped 8 bases from V and 0 bases from J, with 11 bases between. Germline V CDR1 and CDR2: SGHDN, FVKESK. The CDR3 region has the DNA TGTGCCAGCGGGACGGGGAGCTCCTACAATGAGCAGTTCTTA. Translated, it gives CASGTGSSYNEQFL.